Listed below are T cell receptor beta chains from one sample, sequenced in a study of T cells after posttransplantation cyclophosphamide. Assay used: immunoSEQ multiplex PCR; TCRdb lists only in-frame clones, some missing. The table includes 45,000 to 65,000 clones, 94% detected once. The sample comprised PBMCs. Receptors originate from a woman in her twenties or thirties in good health and a related stem cell transplant donor. CDR3s include the opening cysteine and the closing phenylalanine or tryptophan. D genes are given only for firm matches. Size is stated for part of the rows, as once, few or many counts, or as a class when the clone is expanded.

j_gene	v_gene	d_gene	abundance	CDR3nt	CDR3aa
TRBJ2-1	TRBV5-6	-	-	TGTGCCAGCAGGGTTGATACTTACTACAATGAGCAGTTCTTC	CASRVDTYYNEQFF
TRBJ2-3	TRBV5-4	TRBD2	-	TGTGCCAGCAGCTTGGGGCTAGCGGGGGTTACCGTATACACAGATACGCAGTATTTT	CASSLGLAGVTVYTDTQYF
TRBJ2-2	TRBV4-3	TRBD2	-	TGCGCCAGCAGCCAACTCCGGGACTATAACACCGGGGAGCTGTTTTTT	CASSQLRDYNTGELFF
TRBJ2-7	TRBV6-1	-	-	TGTGCCAGCAGTGCAATTTACGGGGGACAGTTGGGTTCCTACGATGGGCAGTACTTC	CASSAIYGGQLGSYDGQYF
TRBJ1-2	TRBV19	TRBD1	-	TGTGCCAGTAGGAGACAGGGGGCTGATTCGACTAACTATGGCTACACCTTC	CASRRQGADSTNYGYTF
TRBJ1-1	TRBV19	TRBD1	-	TGTGCCAGTACTATGGGACAGCGGGACACTGAAGCTTTCTTT	CASTMGQRDTEAFF
TRBJ1-2	TRBV5-4	-	-	TGTGCCAGCAGCGCGGGTGGGAACTATGGCTACACCTTC	CASSAGGNYGYTF
TRBJ2-3	TRBV29-1	-	-	TGCAGCGTTGAAGGGGGAGGAGAGGGCACAGATACGCAGTATTTT	CSVEGGGEGTDTQYF
TRBJ2-3	TRBV2	TRBD1	-	TGTGCCAGCAGTTCCGGGACAGCTGCGCAGTATTTT	CASSSGTAAQYF
TRBJ2-7	TRBV9	-	-	TGTGCCAGCAGCTCGCAGGGAAGGACCTACGAGCAGTACTTC	CASSSQGRTYEQYF
TRBJ2-3	TRBV19	-	-	TGTGCCAGTAGTATCGGACAGAGCACAGATACGCAGTATTTT	CASSIGQSTDTQYF
TRBJ2-7	TRBV5-4	TRBD1	-	TGTGCCAGCAGCGACCCCAGGGGGCCGAGTGAGCAGTACTTC	CASSDPRGPSEQYF
TRBJ2-3	TRBV6-1	-	-	TGTGCCAGCAGGGGCAGGGGCACAGATACGCAGTATTTT	CASRGRGTDTQYF
TRBJ2-7	TRBV6-6	-	once	TGTGCCAGCAGTTACAGCGAGATCTCCTACGAGCAGTACTTC	CASSYSEISYEQYF
TRBJ2-7	TRBV5-6	-	once	TGTGCCAGCAGCCCGTTACCCGGTCGCGGCCACGAGCAGTACTTC	CASSPLPGRGHEQYF
TRBJ1-4	TRBV11-2	-	-	TGTGCCAGCAGCTTAGCCTGGTCGGACAGAGAAAATGAAAAACTGTTTTTT	CASSLAWSDRENEKLFF
TRBJ1-2	TRBV28	TRBD1	-	TGTGCCAGCAGTGAATCCGGGACAGGTAGCGAGCGCTACACCTTC	CASSESGTGSERYTF
TRBJ2-5	TRBV4-2	TRBD1	-	TGTGCCAGCAGCCACGGCGACAGGGGGCTTCGGGAGACCCAGTACTTC	CASSHGDRGLRETQYF
TRBJ2-7	TRBV19	-	-	TGTGCCAGTAGTATAGGTGCTACCACCTACGAGCAGTACTTC	CASSIGATTYEQYF
TRBJ1-3	TRBV2	-	-	TGTGCCAGCAGGCCGGACAACTCTGGAAACACCATATATTTT	CASRPDNSGNTIYF
TRBJ1-4	TRBV30	-	-	TGTGCCTGGAGCGTAATAGGGAGGGGGACTGAAAAACTGTTTTTT	CAWSVIGRGTEKLFF
TRBJ1-3	TRBV19	-	-	TGTGCCAGTAGTGTCTCGGGGAACTCTGGAAACACCATATATTTT	CASSVSGNSGNTIYF
TRBJ2-6	TRBV19	TRBD1	-	TGTGCCAGTAGTATAGGGACAGGGGTTTCTGGGGCCAACGTCCTGACTTTC	CASSIGTGVSGANVLTF
TRBJ1-4	TRBV6-1	TRBD1	-	TGTGCCAGCAGTGAAGGGAGGGGGCAGAATGAAAAACTGTTTTTT	CASSEGRGQNEKLFF
TRBJ2-1	TRBV5-1	TRBD2	once	TGCGCCAGCAGCTCGGGACTAGCGGGAGGGTGGACCTACAATGAGCAGTTCTTC	CASSSGLAGGWTYNEQFF
TRBJ2-5	TRBV6-5	TRBD1	-	TGTGCCAGCAGACAGGGACAGCAAGAGACCCAGTACTTC	CASRQGQQETQYF
TRBJ2-1	TRBV5-5	TRBD2	-	TGTGCCAGCGGAGCAAGGGTCGGGGGGGCAGGTGAGCAGTTCTTC	CASGARVGGAGEQFF
TRBJ1-6	TRBV18	TRBD1	-	TGTGCCAGCTCCCCGGACAGGACCTTCGGTTCACCCCTCCACTTT	CASSPDRTFGSPLHF
TRBJ1-6	TRBV7-6	TRBD1	-	TGTGCCAGCAGCAAGCAGACAGGGGGCGCGGGTTCACCCCTCCACTTT	CASSKQTGGAGSPLHF
TRBJ2-7	TRBV6-5	TRBD1	few	TGTGCCAGCAGTCAGACGGACAGGGGACACGAGCAGTACTTC	CASSQTDRGHEQYF
TRBJ2-2	TRBV5-4	TRBD1	-	TGTGCCAGCAGCGACGGACAGGGAGGAATCACCGGGGAGCTGTTTTTT	CASSDGQGGITGELFF
TRBJ2-7	TRBV7-2	TRBD2	-	TGTGCCAGCAGCTTAGACCTAGCGGGGGGCGTCGAGCAGTACTTC	CASSLDLAGGVEQYF
TRBJ2-5	TRBV5-1	-	-	TGCGCCAGCAGCTTGGGAAACGCTCTACAAGAGACCCAGTACTTC	CASSLGNALQETQYF
TRBJ1-1	TRBV6-5	-	once	TGTGCCAGCAGTCGGCAGGGTAGCTCTGAAGCTTTCTTT	CASSRQGSSEAFF
TRBJ1-2	TRBV2	TRBD1	-	TGTGCCAGCAGACCCGTCCAGGGGGCGCCTAACTATGGCTACACCTTC	CASRPVQGAPNYGYTF
TRBJ1-2	TRBV7-2	TRBD1	-	TGTGCCAGCAGCTTCGACAGGGGGAATGGCTACACCTTC	CASSFDRGNGYTF
TRBJ1-2	TRBV6-5	-	-	TGTGCCAGCAGTTACTCCGCAGGGTTCGCTAGAGGCTACACCTTC	CASSYSAGFARGYTF
TRBJ2-2	TRBV10-3	TRBD1	-	TGTGCCATCCTGGTCGTTGACAGGGAGAACACCGGGGAGCTGTTTTTT	CAILVVDRENTGELFF
TRBJ2-7	TRBV15	TRBD1	-	TGTGCCACCAGCATCTCGGGACAGGAAAGCTCCTACGAGCAGTACTTC	CATSISGQESSYEQYF
TRBJ2-1	TRBV7-2	-	-	TGTGCCAGCAGCTTAGAGGGCCGAGGGGGGTTCTTC	CASSLEGRGGFF
TRBJ2-7	TRBV29-1	-	-	TGCAGCGTTGAAGAAGGAGGCAGGGGTGTAGGCGAGCAGTACTTC	CSVEEGGRGVGEQYF
TRBJ2-2	TRBV11-2	-	-	TGTGCCAGCAGCTTAGATTTTTGGGGCAGGGGATTAGACACCGGGGAGCTGTTTTTT	CASSLDFWGRGLDTGELFF
TRBJ1-4	TRBV30	TRBD1	-	TGTGCCTGGTCCGGGACAGGGGGAACTAATGAAAAACTGTTTTTT	CAWSGTGGTNEKLFF
TRBJ1-5	TRBV5-3	TRBD1	-	TGTGCCAGAAGGCGGGGACAGTGGAGCAATCAGCCCCAGCATTTT	CARRRGQWSNQPQHF
TRBJ2-6	TRBV5-8	-	-	TGTGCCAGCAGTCGTAGGGGGGGCGGATTCTCTGGGGCCAACGTCCTGACTTTC	CASSRRGGGFSGANVLTF
TRBJ1-4	TRBV2	-	-	TGTGCCAGCAAATCAGGGGACCCTAATGAAAAACTGTTTTTT	CASKSGDPNEKLFF
TRBJ1-2	TRBV4-1	TRBD1	-	TGCGCCAGCAGCCAAGTATCCAGGGGGCTCTATGGCTACACCTTC	CASSQVSRGLYGYTF
TRBJ2-3	TRBV4-3	-	-	TGCGCCAGCAGCCAAGAGGGGCCTAGCACAGATACGCAGTATTTT	CASSQEGPSTDTQYF
TRBJ1-5	TRBV23-1	-	-	TGCGCCAGCAGTCAACCCTGCGGGGGGGTGGGGAATCAGCCCCAGCATTTT	CASSQPCGGVGNQPQHF
TRBJ2-4	TRBV18	TRBD1	-	TGTGCCAGCTCACCACGGGACAGTGGAAACATTCAGTACTTC	CASSPRDSGNIQYF
TRBJ1-1	TRBV5-4	-	-	TGTGCCAGCAGCTTGGCCTGGAGTTATGAAGCTTTCTTT	CASSLAWSYEAFF
TRBJ1-2	TRBV25-1	TRBD1	-	TGTGCCAGCAGTGCCCAGGTAGGGGGCGGATATTATGGCTACACCTTC	CASSAQVGGGYYGYTF